What follows describes a single T cell receptor beta chain. The record originates from a study of blood T cell repertoires in COVID-19. Study information: Sample material is recorded as cDNA or gDNA derived from T cells, B-cell-depleted T cells, or PBMCs.

In terms of age and location, participants ranged from roughly 18 to 90 years and lived in about 25 US areas. The study recruited exposed participants who had met a COVID-19 case within 2 weeks before entry. This table comes from immunoSEQ multiplex PCR, and its TCRdb copy is limited to in-frame clones, with some not included. The profile covers under 250,000 clones, with about 90% appearing a single time and under 4.5% taken by the ten largest. V was pared by 2 bases and J by 0 bases, with 19 bases between. The CDR3 length is 17 residues. Germline V CDR1 and CDR2: GTSNPN, SVGIG (reference sequence).

The clonotype was recovered from a woman aged 25 to 39 who had been exposed to COVID-19. Source material: PBMCs or T cells enriched from blood (not recorded which). The genes are TRBV30 and TRBJ1-2; unclear D gene. CDR3 in DNA: TGTGCCTGGAGTCCCCCGGGGAGGGCCCGATCTAACTATGGCTACACCTTC. This sequence encodes CAWSPPGRARSNYGYTF.